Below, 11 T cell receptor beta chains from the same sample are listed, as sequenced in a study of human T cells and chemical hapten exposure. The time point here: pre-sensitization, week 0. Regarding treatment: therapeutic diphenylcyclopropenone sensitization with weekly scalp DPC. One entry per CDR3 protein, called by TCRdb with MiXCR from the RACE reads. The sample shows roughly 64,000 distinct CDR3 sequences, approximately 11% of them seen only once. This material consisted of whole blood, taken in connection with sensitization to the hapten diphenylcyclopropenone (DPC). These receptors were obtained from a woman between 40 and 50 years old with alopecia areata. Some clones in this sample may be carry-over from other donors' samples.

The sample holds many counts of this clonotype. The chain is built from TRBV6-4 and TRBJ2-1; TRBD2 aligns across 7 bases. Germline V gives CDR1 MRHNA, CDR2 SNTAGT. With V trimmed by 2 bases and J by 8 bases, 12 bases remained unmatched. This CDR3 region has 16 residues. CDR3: CASSDGEGGPSHEQFF. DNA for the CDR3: TGTGCCAGCAGTGACGGCGAGGGAGGGCCCTCCCATGAGCAGTTCTTC.

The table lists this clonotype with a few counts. CDR3 DNA: TGTGCCAGCTCACGTTCAACAAGCCAAGAGACCCAGTACTTC. It codes for CASSRSTSQETQYF. The chain is built from TRBV18 and TRBJ2-5, with D unresolved. Trimming took 4 bases from V and 1 from J, leaving 10 bases between them. This CDR3 is 14 amino acids long. Germline V gives CDR1 KGHSH, CDR2 LQKENI.

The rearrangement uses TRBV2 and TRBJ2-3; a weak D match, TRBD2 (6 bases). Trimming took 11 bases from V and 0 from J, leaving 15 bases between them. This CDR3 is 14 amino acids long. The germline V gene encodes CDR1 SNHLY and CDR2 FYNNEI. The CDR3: CAGKEGSSTDTQYF. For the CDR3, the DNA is TGTGCCGGCAAGGAGGGGTCTAGCACAGATACGCAGTATTTT.

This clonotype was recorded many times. CDR3 DNA sequence: TGTGCCAGCAGCTTAAGACCGATAGCAAGTCAGCCCCAGCATTTT. Translating it yields CASSLRPIASQPQHF. The chain recombines TRBV11-2 with TRBJ1-5; no clear D. This CDR3 is built from 15 residues. Germline V lookup: CDR1 SGHAT, CDR2 FQNNGV. V lost 2 bases to trimming and J lost 6 bases, with 14 bases between them.

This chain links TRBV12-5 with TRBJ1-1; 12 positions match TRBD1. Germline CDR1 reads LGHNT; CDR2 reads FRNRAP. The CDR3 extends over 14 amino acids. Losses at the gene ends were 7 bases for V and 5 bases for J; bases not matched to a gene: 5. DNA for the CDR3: TGTGCTAGTGCCGGGGACAGGGGGCGGACTGAAGCTTTCTTT. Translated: CASAGDRGRTEAFF. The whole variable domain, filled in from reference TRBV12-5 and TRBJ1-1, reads DARVTQTPRHKVTEMGQEVTMRCQPILGHNTVFWYRQTMMQGLELLAYFRNRAPLDDSGMPKDRFSAEMPDATLATLKIQPSEPRDSAVYFCASAGDRGRTEAFFGQGTRLTVV.

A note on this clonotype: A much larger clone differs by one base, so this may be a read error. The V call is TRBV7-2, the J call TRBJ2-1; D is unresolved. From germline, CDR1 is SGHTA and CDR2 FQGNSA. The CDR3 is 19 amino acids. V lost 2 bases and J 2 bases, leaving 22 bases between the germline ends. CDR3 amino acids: CASSLSGHSDQRAYNEQFF. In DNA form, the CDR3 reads TGTGCCAGCAGCTTATCGGGCCATTCGGATCAACGGGCCTACAATGAGCAGTTCTTC.

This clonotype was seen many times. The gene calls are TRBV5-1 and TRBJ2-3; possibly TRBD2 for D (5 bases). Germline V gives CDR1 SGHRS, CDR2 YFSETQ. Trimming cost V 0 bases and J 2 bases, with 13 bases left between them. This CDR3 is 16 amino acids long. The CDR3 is CASSLAPLGNTDTQYF. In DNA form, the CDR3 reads TGCGCCAGCAGCTTGGCCCCACTAGGCAACACAGATACGCAGTATTTT.

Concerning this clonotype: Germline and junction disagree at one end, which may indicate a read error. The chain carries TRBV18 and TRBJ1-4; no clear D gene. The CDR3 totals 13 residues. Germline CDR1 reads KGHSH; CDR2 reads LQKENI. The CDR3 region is CASSPFLNDKLFF. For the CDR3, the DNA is TGTGCCAGCTCACCTTTCCTTAATGATAAACTGTTTTTT.

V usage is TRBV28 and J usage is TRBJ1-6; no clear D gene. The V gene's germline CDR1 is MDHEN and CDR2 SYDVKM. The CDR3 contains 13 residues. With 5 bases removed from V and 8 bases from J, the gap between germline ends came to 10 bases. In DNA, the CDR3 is TGTGCCAGCAGTCCCGGTGAATATTCACCCCTCCACTTT. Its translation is CASSPGEYSPLHF.

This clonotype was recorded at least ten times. CDR3 region: CASSLFGSLEAFF. CDR3 nucleotides: TGTGCCAGCAGCTTATTTGGCAGCCTTGAAGCTTTCTTT. The chain is built from TRBV7-2 and TRBJ1-1; D remains ambiguous. V shed 2 bases and J shed 7 bases, with 11 bases lying between them. Germline V gene lookup returns CDR1 SGHTA and CDR2 FQGNSA. This CDR3 is built from 13 residues.

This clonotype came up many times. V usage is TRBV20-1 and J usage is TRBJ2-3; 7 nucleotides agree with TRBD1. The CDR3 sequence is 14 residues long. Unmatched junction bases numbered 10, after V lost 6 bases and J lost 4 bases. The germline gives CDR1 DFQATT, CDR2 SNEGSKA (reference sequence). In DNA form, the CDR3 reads TGCAGTGCCCCAAGGGCAGGGGGAGCAGATACGCAGTATTTT. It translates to CSAPRAGGADTQYF.